The clone carrying this T cell receptor (beta chain) is a singleton in its sample. Its specificity is unknown. The data belong to a study of OX40 agonist ivuxolimab in advanced cancers. Study background: Ivuxolimab, an agonistic anti-OX40 (CD134) antibody, was given to patients. Patients in the trial were receiving intravenous ivuxolimab every 2 weeks, at doses of 0.01 to 10 mg/kg.

Clones were sequenced by immunoSEQ multiplex PCR, and TCRdb holds only the in-frame ones, with some missing. The sample lists about 66,000 clones; about 81% were seen once. Germline V lookup: CDR1 LGHNA, CDR2 YSLEER. After removal of 0 bases from V and 6 bases from J, the junction contained 6 bases not matched to a gene. The length of the CDR3 is 15 residues. Study-wide findings and caveats: The 0.1-3.0 mg/kg partial responders had among the lowest clonal expansion.

Patients with autoimmune history or systemic immunosuppression were excluded. The chain joins TRBV4-3 to TRBJ2-7; TRBD2 matches at 9 bases. The sequence was obtained from an adult with an advanced solid tumor such as melanoma, head and neck, liver or kidney cancer. The sequencing used CD4+ or CD8+ T cells sorted from blood, collected in a trial of the OX40 agonist ivuxolimab. CDR3 residues: CASSQDPSGKAEQYF. The CDR3 DNA follows: TGCGCCAGCAGCCAAGACCCTAGCGGGAAGGCCGAGCAGTACTTC.